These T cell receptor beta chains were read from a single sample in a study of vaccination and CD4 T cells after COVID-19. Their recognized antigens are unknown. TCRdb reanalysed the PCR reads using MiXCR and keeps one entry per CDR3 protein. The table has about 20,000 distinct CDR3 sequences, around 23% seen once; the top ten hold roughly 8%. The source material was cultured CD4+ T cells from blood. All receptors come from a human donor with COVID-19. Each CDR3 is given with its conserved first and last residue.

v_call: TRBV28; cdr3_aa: CASSLPPGQGSGNTIYF
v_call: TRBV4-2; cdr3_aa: CASSLVPTATNEKLFF
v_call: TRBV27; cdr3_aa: CASSSAGGVLEQYF
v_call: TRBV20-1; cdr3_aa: CSASGDSGNTIYF
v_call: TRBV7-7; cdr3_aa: CASSLGPRAGNYEQYF
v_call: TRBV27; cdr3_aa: CASSFAGAVGELFF
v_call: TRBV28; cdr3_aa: CAIGTGREAFF
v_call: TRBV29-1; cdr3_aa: CSVVPGVGPTGELFF
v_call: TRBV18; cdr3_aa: CASSPTSGFYEQYF
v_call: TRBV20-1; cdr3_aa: CSARPSRGQEAQYF
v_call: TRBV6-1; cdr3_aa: CASGTPGQGVYEQYF
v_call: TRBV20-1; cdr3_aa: CSAWDPSYNTDTQYF
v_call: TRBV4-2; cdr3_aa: CASSQVSGGESGANVLTF
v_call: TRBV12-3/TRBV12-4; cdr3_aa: CASSLTGTGESPLHF
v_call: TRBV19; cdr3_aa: CASSKVWAEQETQYF
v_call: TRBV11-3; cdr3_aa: CASRDSSYTQYF
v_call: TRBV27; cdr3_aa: CASSPGAGLYSPLHF
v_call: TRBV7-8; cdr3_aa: CASSLDRAYSNQPQHF
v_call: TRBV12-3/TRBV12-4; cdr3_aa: CASTPIPGQGQYEAFF
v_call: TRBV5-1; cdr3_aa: CASAPGVRETDTQYF
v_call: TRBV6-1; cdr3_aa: CASSPRQILTIGYTF
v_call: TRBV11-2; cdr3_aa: CASSLVGETQYF
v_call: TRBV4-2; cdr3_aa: CASSQDGAGGRGETQYF
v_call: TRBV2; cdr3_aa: CASSEEAVSTEAFF
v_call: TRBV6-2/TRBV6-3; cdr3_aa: CASPTSTGDGYQPQHF